These T cell receptor beta chains were read from a single sample in a study of CD8 T cells in ankylosing spondylitis. TCRdb reprocessed the 5' RACE reads with MiXCR, giving one entry per CDR3 protein. This table has 200,000 to 250,000 distinct CDR3 sequences, 7% to 8% appearing once. Sequencing was carried out using blood, either unsorted or a sorted T cell fraction (not recorded which). These receptor sequences come from a male donor with ankylosing spondylitis. CDR3s include the opening cysteine and the closing phenylalanine or tryptophan. Each record gives: V gene, clone size, D gene, J gene, CDR3 length, CDR3 DNA, CDR3 protein. D genes are given only for firm matches. The size entry is marked missing in some rows and otherwise reads once, few, many or a size class.

V: TRBV30; size: NA; D: NA; J: TRBJ1-1; length: 15; DNA: TGTGCCTGGACCGGAGGAACAGGAATGAACACTGAAGCTTTCTTT; CDR3: CAWTGGTGMNTEAFF
V: TRBV3-1; size: many; D: TRBD2; J: TRBJ2-7; length: 15; DNA: TGTGCCAGCAGCCCGGGACTAGCGGCCTCCTACGAGCAGTACTTC; CDR3: CASSPGLAASYEQYF
V: TRBV15; size: NA; D: TRBD2; J: TRBJ2-7; length: 13; DNA: TGTGCCACCAGCAGAGTTTACGGGGGGGAGCAGTACTTC; CDR3: CATSRVYGGEQYF
V: TRBV7-2; size: few; D: TRBD2; J: TRBJ2-5; length: 17; DNA: TGTGCCAGCAGCTTAGCTTGGCGGGGGGCCGTCCAAGAGACCCAGTACTTC; CDR3: CASSLAWRGAVQETQYF
V: TRBV6-5; size: once; D: NA; J: TRBJ1-1; length: 14; DNA: TGTGCCAGCAGTTACGACACCTGGAACACTGAAGCTTTCTTT; CDR3: CASSYDTWNTEAFF
V: TRBV10-3; size: many; D: NA; J: TRBJ2-3; length: 14; DNA: TGTGCCATCAGTGAGTCGAGTAGCACAGATACGCAGTATTTT; CDR3: CAISESSSTDTQYF
V: TRBV10-3; size: many; D: NA; J: TRBJ1-2; length: 13; DNA: TGTGCTACCGGCGGGGAAAATGATCTTGGCTACACCTTC; CDR3: CATGGENDLGYTF
V: TRBV11-2; size: few; D: TRBD2; J: TRBJ2-1; length: 19; DNA: TGTGCCAGCAGCTTAGAGGCGGGAGTAGGACCGAGCTCCTACAATGAGCAGTTCTTC; CDR3: CASSLEAGVGPSSYNEQFF
V: TRBV27; size: many; D: TRBD2; J: TRBJ2-5; length: 16; DNA: TGTGCCAGCAGTTTAAGCGGGAGGGCCCCAGGAGAGACCCAGTACTTC; CDR3: CASSLSGRAPGETQYF
V: TRBV14; size: many; D: NA; J: TRBJ2-7; length: 12; DNA: TGTGCCAGCAGTTTCGATAACTACGAGCAGTACTTC; CDR3: CASSFDNYEQYF
V: TRBV10-2; size: many; D: NA; J: TRBJ1-1; length: 14; DNA: TGCGCCAGCAGCGGGGGCCCCATGAACACTGAAGCTTTCTTT; CDR3: CASSGGPMNTEAFF
V: TRBV20-1; size: NA; D: NA; J: TRBJ1-1; length: 16; DNA: TGCAGTGCGGGGGTTAGGGAAGGATTCGAAGGCACTGAAGCTTTCTTT; CDR3: CSAGVREGFEGTEAFF
V: TRBV5-1; size: many; D: NA; J: TRBJ1-2; length: 15; DNA: TGCGCCAGCAGCTACTCAGGAGGGTCGAGCTATGGCTACACCTTC; CDR3: CASSYSGGSSYGYTF
V: TRBV28; size: many; D: NA; J: TRBJ2-7; length: 13; DNA: TGTGCCAGCCACCCGATGGGTGACTACGAGCAGTACTTC; CDR3: CASHPMGDYEQYF
V: TRBV27; size: few; D: TRBD1; J: TRBJ2-3; length: 15; DNA: TGTGCCAGCAAGCCCGGGACAGGGATCGCAGATACGCAGTATTTT; CDR3: CASKPGTGIADTQYF
V: TRBV7-6; size: many; D: TRBD2; J: TRBJ2-1; length: 19; DNA: TGTGCCAGCAGCTTAGCTTTTTCCCCTCTAGCGGGAGATCTACATGAGCAGTTCTTC; CDR3: CASSLAFSPLAGDLHEQFF
V: TRBV27; size: many; D: NA; J: TRBJ2-1; length: 15; DNA: TGTGCCAGCAGTCCTTGGGGGGCTCGGTACAATGAGCAGTTCTTC; CDR3: CASSPWGARYNEQFF
V: TRBV10-3; size: many; D: TRBD2; J: TRBJ2-5; length: 15; DNA: TGTGCCATCAGTGACACTAGCGGGGACCAAGAGACCCAGTACTTC; CDR3: CAISDTSGDQETQYF
V: TRBV6-2/TRBV6-3; size: few; D: NA; J: TRBJ2-2; length: 15; DNA: TGTGCCAGCAGTTACAGGACACTCAACACCGGGGAGCTGTTTTTT; CDR3: CASSYRTLNTGELFF
V: TRBV10-3; size: NA; D: NA; J: TRBJ1-1; length: 14; DNA: TGTGCCATCACCACTACGCCAGGGGCGACTGAAGCTTTCTTT; CDR3: CAITTTPGATEAFF
V: TRBV10-3; size: many; D: TRBD1; J: TRBJ2-5; length: 14; DNA: TGTGCCATCAGTGAACGGGACAGGGGGGAGACCCAGTACTTC; CDR3: CAISERDRGETQYF
V: TRBV25-1; size: many; D: TRBD1; J: TRBJ1-6; length: 15; DNA: TGTGCCAGCAGTGATGGGACAGGCTATAATTCACCCCTCCACTTT; CDR3: CASSDGTGYNSPLHF
V: TRBV23-1; size: NA; D: NA; J: TRBJ2-5; length: 17; DNA: TGCGCCAGCAGTCATACAGTCCGGGACGTCGAGTGGGGGACCCAGTACTTC; CDR3: CASSHTVRDVEWGTQYF
V: TRBV28; size: many; D: NA; J: TRBJ2-2; length: 16; DNA: TGTGCCAGCAGCCGAAGGACGAGTTGGGGCACCGGGGAGCTGTTTTTT; CDR3: CASSRRTSWGTGELFF
V: TRBV28; size: many; D: NA; J: TRBJ2-2; length: 15; DNA: TGTGCCAGCAGCCAAGCCCCAAGAAACACCGGGGAGCTGTTTTTT; CDR3: CASSQAPRNTGELFF
V: TRBV4-3; size: many; D: NA; J: TRBJ1-1; length: 14; DNA: TGCGCCAGCAGCCACACAGGAAAAAACACTGAAGCTTTCTTT; CDR3: CASSHTGKNTEAFF
V: TRBV29-1; size: many; D: NA; J: TRBJ2-1; length: 11; DNA: TGCAGCGTTACCGGACCCGGGGAGCAGTTCTTC; CDR3: CSVTGPGEQFF
V: TRBV4-1; size: few; D: NA; J: TRBJ2-7; length: 13; DNA: TGCGCCAGCAGCAAACACGTAACGGGAGAGCAGTACTTC; CDR3: CASSKHVTGEQYF
V: TRBV27; size: many; D: TRBD2; J: TRBJ2-1; length: 13; DNA: TGTGCCAGCAGTTTGTCTCACGGACTAGACAAAATCTTC; CDR3: CASSLSHGLDKIF
V: TRBV29-1; size: many; D: NA; J: TRBJ2-7; length: 13; DNA: TGCAGCGTTGAGGTATCGGCCCACTACGAGCAGTACTTC; CDR3: CSVEVSAHYEQYF
V: TRBV4-2; size: few; D: NA; J: TRBJ1-5; length: 15; DNA: TGTGCCAGCAGCACCACAGGGCTTAGCAATCAGCCCCAGCATTTT; CDR3: CASSTTGLSNQPQHF
V: TRBV3-1; size: many; D: TRBD2; J: TRBJ2-3; length: 16; DNA: TGTGCCAGCAGCCACGAGAGCGGGAGGGCCACAGATACGCAGTATTTT; CDR3: CASSHESGRATDTQYF
V: TRBV3-1; size: NA; D: NA; J: TRBJ1-1; length: 16; DNA: TGTGCCAGCAGCCAAGATCTTGGGGAAGGCGACACTGAAGCTTTCTTT; CDR3: CASSQDLGEGDTEAFF
V: TRBV6-5; size: NA; D: TRBD2; J: TRBJ2-7; length: 16; DNA: TGTGCCAGCAGTTACGGGTCTAGCGGGGACCCCTACGAGCAGTACTTC; CDR3: CASSYGSSGDPYEQYF
V: TRBV4-2; size: NA; D: NA; J: TRBJ2-1; length: 16; DNA: TGTGCCAGCAGCCAAGATGAGGGGGAAGGGGGCAATGAGCAGTTCTTC; CDR3: CASSQDEGEGGNEQFF
V: TRBV12-3/TRBV12-4; size: many; D: NA; J: TRBJ2-1; length: 12; DNA: TGTGCCAGCAGTTTGGGGTGGCATGAGCAGTTCTTC; CDR3: CASSLGWHEQFF
V: TRBV29-1; size: few; D: TRBD2; J: TRBJ2-5; length: 12; DNA: TGCAGCGTTCTGTGGGGAGGGGAGACCCAGTACTTC; CDR3: CSVLWGGETQYF
V: TRBV4-3; size: many; D: NA; J: TRBJ1-1; length: 14; DNA: TGCGCCAGCAGCTTCAACGGGGGGAACACTGAAGCTTTCTTT; CDR3: CASSFNGGNTEAFF
V: TRBV20-1; size: many; D: NA; J: TRBJ2-1; length: 13; DNA: TGCAGTGCTAGGTGGAGACTAAGTTTTGAGCAGTTCTTC; CDR3: CSARWRLSFEQFF
V: TRBV2; size: many; D: NA; J: TRBJ2-1; length: 17; DNA: TGTGCCAGCAGTGAAGGTTGGGGAGGAAGCTCCTACAATGAGCAGTTCTTC; CDR3: CASSEGWGGSSYNEQFF
V: TRBV7-9; size: few; D: NA; J: TRBJ2-7; length: 13; DNA: TGTGCCAGCAGCGATTATGGGCCCTACGAGCAGTACTTC; CDR3: CASSDYGPYEQYF
V: TRBV13; size: many; D: NA; J: TRBJ1-5; length: 14; DNA: TGTGCCAGCAGCTTAAGTGGTTATAATCAGCCCCAGCATTTT; CDR3: CASSLSGYNQPQHF
V: TRBV10-3; size: NA; D: NA; J: TRBJ2-7; length: 14; DNA: TGTGCCATCAGTGAGTTACCGATCTCCTACGAGCAGTACTTC; CDR3: CAISELPISYEQYF
V: TRBV20-1; size: many; D: TRBD1; J: TRBJ1-2; length: 13; DNA: TGCAGTGCTAGTCGGGACAGACCCTATGGCTACACCTTC; CDR3: CSASRDRPYGYTF
V: TRBV3-1; size: NA; D: NA; J: TRBJ2-7; length: 14; DNA: TGTGCCAGCAGCCAAGTGACGACTCATTACGAGCAGTACTTC; CDR3: CASSQVTTHYEQYF
V: TRBV4-2; size: many; D: NA; J: TRBJ2-7; length: 17; DNA: TGTGCCAGCAGCCACCCCCCCGTTGGGGTAATGGTATACGAGCAGTACTTC; CDR3: CASSHPPVGVMVYEQYF
V: TRBV9; size: many; D: NA; J: TRBJ2-7; length: 14; DNA: TGTGCCAGCAGCGGAGGACGAACACCCTACGGGCAGTACTTC; CDR3: CASSGGRTPYGQYF
V: TRBV9; size: many; D: NA; J: TRBJ2-5; length: 13; DNA: TGTGCCAGCAGCGTCGGCAATCAAGAGACCCAGTACTTC; CDR3: CASSVGNQETQYF
V: TRBV6-5; size: few; D: NA; J: TRBJ2-1; length: 12; DNA: NA; CDR3: CASSSSPHEQFF
V: TRBV6-5; size: many; D: NA; J: TRBJ1-1; length: 17; DNA: TGTGCCAGCAGTTACGCCGGGCCAGGAAGGATGAACACTGAAGCTTTCTTT; CDR3: CASSYAGPGRMNTEAFF
V: TRBV20-1; size: NA; D: TRBD2; J: TRBJ2-7; length: 13; DNA: TGCAGTGCTAGTGATAGGACTAGCGGCGAGCAGTACTTC; CDR3: CSASDRTSGEQYF
V: TRBV11-2; size: few; D: NA; J: TRBJ2-5; length: 15; DNA: TGTGCCAGCAGCTTAGGTATAGGGCGCGGAGAGACCCAGTACTTC; CDR3: CASSLGIGRGETQYF
V: TRBV4-3; size: many; D: TRBD2; J: TRBJ2-1; length: 16; DNA: TGCGCCAGCAGCCCTGGGACTAGCGGATTCTACAATGAGCAGTTCTTC; CDR3: CASSPGTSGFYNEQFF
V: TRBV4-3; size: NA; D: NA; J: TRBJ1-5; length: 15; DNA: TGCGCCAGCAGCCAAGACAGGGGCCTCAATCAGCCCCAGCATTTT; CDR3: CASSQDRGLNQPQHF